The text below deals with one T cell receptor beta chain. The sample belongs to a study of cytomegalovirus exposure and HLA in healthy donors. The PCR ran on 60 Vbeta and 13 Jbeta primers. TCRdb's copy holds only in-frame clones and misses some; the assay was immunoSEQ multiplex PCR. The data show 200,000 to 250,000 clones, approximately 82% seen once. Germline V gene data show CDR1 as LGHNA and CDR2 as YNFKEQ. This CDR3 contains 18 residues. J lost 5 bases, V lost 1 base, and 6 bases had no gene match. This TCR was recovered from a middle-aged woman in good health and CMV-seronegative. The sequencing input was PBMCs. V gene TRBV4-2 combines with J gene TRBJ2-3; TRBD2 matches at 16 bases. The CDR3 bases are TGTGCCAGCAGCCAAGTGGGACTAGCGGGGGGGCTGGGAGATACGCAGTATTTT. Translated, it gives CASSQVGLAGGLGDTQYF.